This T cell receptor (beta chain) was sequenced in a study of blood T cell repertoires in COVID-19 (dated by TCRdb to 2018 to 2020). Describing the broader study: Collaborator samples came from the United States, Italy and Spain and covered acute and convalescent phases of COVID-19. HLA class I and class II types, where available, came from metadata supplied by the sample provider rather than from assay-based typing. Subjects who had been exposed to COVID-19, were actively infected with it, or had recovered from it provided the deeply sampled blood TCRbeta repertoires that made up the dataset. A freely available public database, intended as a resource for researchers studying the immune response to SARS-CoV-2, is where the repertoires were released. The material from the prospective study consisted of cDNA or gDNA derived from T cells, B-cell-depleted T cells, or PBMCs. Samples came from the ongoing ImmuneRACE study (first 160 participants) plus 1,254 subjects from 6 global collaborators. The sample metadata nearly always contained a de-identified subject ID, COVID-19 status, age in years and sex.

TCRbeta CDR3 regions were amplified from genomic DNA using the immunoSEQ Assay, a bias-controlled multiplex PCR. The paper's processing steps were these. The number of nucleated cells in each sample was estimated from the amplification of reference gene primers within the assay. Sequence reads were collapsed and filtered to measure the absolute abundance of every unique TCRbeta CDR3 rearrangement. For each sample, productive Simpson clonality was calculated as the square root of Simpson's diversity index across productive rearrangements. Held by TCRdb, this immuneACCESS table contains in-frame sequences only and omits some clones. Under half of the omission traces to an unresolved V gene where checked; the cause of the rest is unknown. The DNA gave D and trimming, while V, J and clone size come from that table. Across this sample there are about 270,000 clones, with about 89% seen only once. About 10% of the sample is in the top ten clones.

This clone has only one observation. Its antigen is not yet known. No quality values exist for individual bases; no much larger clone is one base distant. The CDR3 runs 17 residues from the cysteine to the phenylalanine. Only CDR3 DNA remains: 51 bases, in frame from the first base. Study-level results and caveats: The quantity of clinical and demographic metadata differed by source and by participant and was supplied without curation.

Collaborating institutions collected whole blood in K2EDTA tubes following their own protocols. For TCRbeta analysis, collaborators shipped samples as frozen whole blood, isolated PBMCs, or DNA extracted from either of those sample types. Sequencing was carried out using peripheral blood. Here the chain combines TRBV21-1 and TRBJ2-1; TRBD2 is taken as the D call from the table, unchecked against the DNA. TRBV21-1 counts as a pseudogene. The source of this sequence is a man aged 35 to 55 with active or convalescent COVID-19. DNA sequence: TGTGCCAGCAGCAATGTGGGACTAGCGGGAGAAAGGAATGAGCAGTTCTTC. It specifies CASSNVGLAGERNEQFF.